Included here is one T cell receptor (beta chain) sequence, with context. Per germline, CDR1 SGHNT and CDR2 YYREEE (reference sequence). This CDR3 has 14 residues. V was trimmed by 4 bases and J by 4 bases, leaving 11 bases between them. The data were taken from a study of T cells after somatic rescue of genetic block. Sequencing was performed with immunoSEQ multiplex PCR; in TCRdb, only in-frame clones are kept and a portion is missing. Here the sample spans tens of thousands of clones, approximately 90% being singletons. This rearrangement joins TRBV5-4 to TRBJ2-2; D ambiguous. Sequencing was carried out using peripheral blood mononuclear cells (PBMCs). The clonotype was recovered from a man aged 25 to 40. The CDR3 spells CASSKVQTTGELFF. CDR3 DNA: TGTGCCAGCAGCAAGGTCCAAACCACCGGGGAGCTGTTTTTT.